A selection of T cell receptor beta chains follows, all from one sample in a study of shared clonotypes between healthy human individuals. The table came from immunoSEQ multiplex PCR; TCRdb's copy has only in-frame clones and leaves some out. This sample carries some 2.3 million clones, over 85% of them seen once, and the ten largest clones take under 0.45%. Specimen: naive CD4+ T cells from PBMCs. The receptors shown here come from a man aged 18 to 29 in good health. Some clones in this sample may be carry-over from other donors' samples. Each CDR3 is given with its conserved first and last residue. The D gene is left open where the match is weak. Rows give clone size only sometimes, using once, few, many, or a class for an expanded clone.

size: .
V: TRBV18
D: TRBD2
J: TRBJ2-2
CDR3: CASSTRLAGQANTGELFF
DNA: TGTGCCAGCTCCACCAGACTAGCGGGCCAAGCGAACACCGGGGAGCTGTTTTTT

size: .
V: TRBV30
D: TRBD2
J: TRBJ2-7
CDR3: CAALSGRRHEQYF
DNA: TGTGCCGCCCTTAGCGGGAGAAGGCACGAGCAGTACTTC

size: once
V: TRBV5-5
D: .
J: TRBJ1-2
CDR3: CASSLIAGDIHGYTF
DNA: TGTGCCAGCAGCTTGATAGCAGGGGACATCCATGGCTACACCTTC

size: .
V: TRBV5-5
D: TRBD2
J: TRBJ2-2
CDR3: CASSGPGLNTGELFF
DNA: TGTGCCAGCAGCGGCCCGGGACTAAACACCGGGGAGCTGTTTTTT

size: .
V: TRBV2
D: .
J: TRBJ2-3
CDR3: CASSDSGPTDTQYF
DNA: TGTGCCAGCAGTGACAGCGGACCCACAGATACGCAGTATTTT

size: .
V: TRBV6-1
D: .
J: TRBJ1-1
CDR3: CASSLGRDTEAFF
DNA: TGTGCCAGCAGCTTAGGAAGAGACACTGAAGCTTTCTTT

size: .
V: TRBV19
D: .
J: TRBJ2-6
CDR3: CASSIPKPGGANVLTF
DNA: TGTGCCAGTAGTATACCGAAACCCGGGGGGGCCAACGTCCTGACTTTC

size: .
V: TRBV30
D: .
J: TRBJ1-4
CDR3: CACITRDEKLFF
DNA: TGTGCCTGCATTACCCGGGATGAAAAACTGTTTTTT

size: few
V: TRBV14
D: .
J: TRBJ2-5
CDR3: CASSQEETQYF
DNA: TGTGCCAGCAGCCAAGAGGAGACCCAGTACTTC

size: .
V: TRBV5-4
D: TRBD2
J: TRBJ2-3
CDR3: CASSSSLTSPSGYF
DNA: TGTGCCAGCAGCTCCTCGCTGACTAGCCCATCGGGGTATTTT

size: once
V: TRBV11-1
D: .
J: TRBJ2-3
CDR3: CASSFQGSSTDTQYF
DNA: TGTGCCAGCAGCTTTCAGGGCAGTAGCACAGATACGCAGTATTTT

size: .
V: TRBV19
D: .
J: TRBJ1-1
CDR3: CASSRQGSTEAFF
DNA: TGTGCCAGTAGTAGGCAGGGGAGCACTGAAGCTTTCTTT

size: .
V: TRBV29-1
D: .
J: TRBJ2-1
CDR3: CSVGIAYNEQFF
DNA: TGCAGCGTTGGTATAGCGTACAATGAGCAGTTCTTC

size: once
V: TRBV9
D: TRBD2
J: TRBJ2-1
CDR3: CASSVGSGSMNEQFF
DNA: TGTGCCAGCAGCGTAGGTAGCGGGAGTATGAATGAGCAGTTCTTC

size: .
V: TRBV4-1
D: .
J: TRBJ1-1
CDR3: CASSQWGRNTEAFF
DNA: TGCGCCAGCAGCCAATGGGGACGAAACACTGAAGCTTTCTTT

size: .
V: TRBV5-1
D: .
J: TRBJ1-2
CDR3: CASSYGANYGYTF
DNA: TGCGCCAGCAGCTATGGGGCGAACTATGGCTACACCTTC

size: .
V: TRBV18
D: .
J: TRBJ1-3
CDR3: CASSELDSSGNTIYF
DNA: TGTGCCAGCTCAGAGCTAGACAGCTCTGGAAACACCATATATTTT

size: .
V: TRBV28
D: .
J: TRBJ2-2
CDR3: CASTSNRALRVFF
DNA: TGTGCCAGCACCTCGAACCGGGCCCTCCGGGTGTTTTTT

size: .
V: TRBV27
D: TRBD2
J: TRBJ2-7
CDR3: CASSPLAEGLYEQYF
DNA: TGTGCCAGCAGCCCACTAGCGGAGGGACTCTACGAGCAGTACTTC

size: .
V: TRBV28
D: .
J: TRBJ2-7
CDR3: CASSLIGPYEQYF
DNA: TGTGCCAGCAGTTTAATAGGCCCCTACGAGCAGTACTTC

size: .
V: TRBV4-2
D: TRBD2
J: TRBJ2-4
CDR3: CASRQILAGGPKNIQYF
DNA: TGTGCCAGCAGGCAAATACTAGCGGGAGGCCCCAAAAACATTCAGTACTTC

size: .
V: TRBV7-9
D: .
J: TRBJ1-1
CDR3: CASSLAGTMNTEAFF
DNA: TGTGCCAGCAGCTTAGCAGGGACAATGAACACTGAAGCTTTCTTT

size: .
V: TRBV6-6
D: .
J: TRBJ2-5
CDR3: CASRQPETYTQYF
DNA: TGTGCCAGCAGGCAGCCGGAAACCTATACCCAGTACTTC

size: once
V: TRBV10-3
D: .
J: TRBJ2-4
CDR3: CAISESDNIQYF
DNA: TGTGCCATCAGTGAGTCGGACAACATTCAGTACTTC

size: .
V: TRBV6-5
D: .
J: TRBJ2-1
CDR3: CATAQARYDEQFF
DNA: TGTGCCACGGCTCAAGCCCGATATGATGAGCAGTTCTTC

size: .
V: TRBV7-9
D: .
J: TRBJ1-4
CDR3: CASTGRQGGEKLFF
DNA: TGTGCCAGCACCGGACGGCAAGGAGGTGAAAAACTGTTTTTT

size: .
V: TRBV5-4
D: .
J: TRBJ2-1
CDR3: CASSPVGSPYNEQFF
DNA: TGTGCCAGCAGCCCGGTGGGTAGCCCTTACAATGAGCAGTTCTTC

size: .
V: TRBV11-2
D: .
J: TRBJ1-4
CDR3: CASSPTAFPEKLFF
DNA: TGTGCCAGCAGCCCTACGGCCTTTCCCGAAAAACTGTTTTTT

size: once
V: TRBV5-4
D: TRBD2
J: TRBJ2-5
CDR3: CASRVAGTGGETQYF
DNA: TGTGCCAGCAGAGTCGCCGGAACGGGAGGGGAGACCCAGTACTTC

size: .
V: TRBV18
D: .
J: TRBJ2-2
CDR3: CASSPQVSANTGELFF
DNA: TGTGCCAGCTCACCACAGGTCTCGGCGAACACCGGGGAGCTGTTTTTT

size: .
V: TRBV5-1
D: .
J: TRBJ2-3
CDR3: CASSFSQGTDTQYF
DNA: TGCGCCAGCAGCTTTTCGCAGGGGACAGATACGCAGTATTTT

size: .
V: TRBV7-9
D: .
J: TRBJ2-7
CDR3: CASSLETEQYF
DNA: TGTGCCAGCAGCTTAGAAACCGAGCAGTACTTC